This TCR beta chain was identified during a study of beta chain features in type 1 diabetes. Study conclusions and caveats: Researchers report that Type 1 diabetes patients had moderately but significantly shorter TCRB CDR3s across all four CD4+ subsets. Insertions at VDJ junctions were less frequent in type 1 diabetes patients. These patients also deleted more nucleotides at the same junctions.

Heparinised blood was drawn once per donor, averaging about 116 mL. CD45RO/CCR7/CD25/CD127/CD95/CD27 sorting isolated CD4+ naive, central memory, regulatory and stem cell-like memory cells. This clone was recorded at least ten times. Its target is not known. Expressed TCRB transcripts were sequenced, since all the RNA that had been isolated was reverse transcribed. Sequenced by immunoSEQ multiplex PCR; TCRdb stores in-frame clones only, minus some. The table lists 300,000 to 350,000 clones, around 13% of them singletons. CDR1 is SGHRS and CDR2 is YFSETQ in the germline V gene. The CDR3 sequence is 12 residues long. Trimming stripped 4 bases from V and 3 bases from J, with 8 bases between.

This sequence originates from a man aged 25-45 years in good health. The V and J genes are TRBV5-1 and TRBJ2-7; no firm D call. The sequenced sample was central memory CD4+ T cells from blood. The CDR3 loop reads CASSDSLYEQYF. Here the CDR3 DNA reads TGCGCCAGCAGCGATAGCCTCTACGAGCAGTACTTC.